These 23 T cell receptor beta chains share one sample of origin, sequenced in a study of T cell responses to AZD1222 COVID-19 vaccine. The assay was immunoSEQ multiplex PCR, and TCRdb's table has in-frame clones only and misses some. The sample contains about 54,000 clones, more than 70% of which appear only once. Specimen: peripheral blood, collected 28 days after the second AZD1222 dose. These receptor sequences come from an adult who received the AZD1222 COVID-19 vaccine.

A note on this clone: One end of the junction varies from germline; a read error may be responsible. This rearrangement joins TRBV19 to TRBJ1-1; weak D call: TRBD1 (6 bases). The CDR3 runs 15 residues. Germline-derived CDR1 and CDR2 are LNHDA and SQIVND (reference sequence). The CDR3 spells CTSSRGGIGNTEAFF. CDR3 DNA sequence: TGTACCAGTAGTAGAGGGGGAATTGGGAACACTGAAGCTTTCTTT.

The chain links TRBV4-1 to TRBJ1-5; D is possibly TRBD1 (6 bases). This CDR3 region has 14 residues. The V gene lost 4 bases and the J gene lost 5 bases, with 12 bases spanning the gap. Germline V gives CDR1 MGHRA, CDR2 YSYEKL. The CDR3 is CASSPQGWDQPQHF. The CDR3 region has the DNA TGCGCCAGCAGCCCGCAGGGGTGGGATCAGCCCCAGCATTTT.

The rearrangement joins TRBV20-1 to TRBJ1-2, with D possibly being TRBD1 (5 bases). CDR3 size: 14 residues. The germline V gene encodes CDR1 DFQATT and CDR2 SNEGSKA (reference sequence). Trimming took off 3 bases at V and 2 bases at J, with 13 bases between the two ends. The CDR3 DNA sequence: TGCAGTGCTAGTCAACCAGGGAGGAACTATGGCTACACCTTC. Protein product: CSASQPGRNYGYTF.

The rearrangement links TRBV29-1 to TRBJ1-3; D call uncertain. Germline CDR1 is SQVTM and CDR2 is ANQGSEA. The CDR3 is made up of 10 amino acids. V lost 6 bases to trimming and J lost 4 bases, with 4 bases between them. The CDR3 nucleotides are TGCAGCGTGAGGGGAAACACCATATATTTT. It translates to CSVRGNTIYF.

The chain links TRBV29-1 to TRBJ2-3; no clear D. Germline CDR1 and CDR2: SQVTM and ANQGSEA. The CDR3 covers 14 residues. V lost 3 bases, J lost 4 bases, and 14 bases lay in between. Here the CDR3 DNA reads TGCAGCGTTGACACCACCAGAGGCGCAGATACGCAGTATTTT. This sequence encodes CSVDTTRGADTQYF.

V is TRBV2 and J is TRBJ1-1; perhaps TRBD1 as D (5 bases). Per germline, CDR1 SNHLY and CDR2 FYNNEI. V was pared by 6 bases and J by 3 bases, with 14 bases between. The CDR3 length is 14 residues. The CDR3 coding sequence is TGTGCCAGCAGCCGGACAAAGCCCCACACTGAAGCTTTCTTT. As protein: CASSRTKPHTEAFF.

The chain carries TRBV29-1 and TRBJ2-7; D assignment may be TRBD1 or TRBD2 (5 bases each). The CDR3 is 13 residues long. The ends were cut back, 2 bases at V and 6 bases at J, with 14 bases in the middle. CDR1 and CDR2 from the germline V gene are SQVTM and ANQGSEA. The CDR3 nucleotides read TGCAGCGTTGAATTTCGATCAGGGAGCGAGCAGTACTTC. Translating it yields CSVEFRSGSEQYF.

As DNA, the CDR3 is TGCAGCAACTCCGGGACAGGGTCCTACAATGAGCAGTTCTTC. Its translation: CSNSGTGSYNEQFF. The chain combines TRBV29-1 with TRBJ2-1; 9 positions agree with TRBD1. Germline lookup yields CDR1 SQVTM and CDR2 ANQGSEA. Losses at the gene ends were 8 bases for V and 1 base for J; bases not matched to a gene: 6. The CDR3 covers 14 residues.

V is TRBV18 and J is TRBJ1-4, with 7 bases that match TRBD1. CDR3 length: 14 residues. Losses at the gene ends were 2 bases for V and 4 bases for J; bases not matched to a gene: 1. Germline CDR1 reads KGHSH; CDR2 reads LQKENI. CDR3 nucleotide sequence: TGTGCCAGCTCACCAGGACAGGATAATGAAAAACTGTTTTTT. It codes for CASSPGQDNEKLFF.

V and J are TRBV10-1 and TRBJ1-1; TRBD1 is a possible D gene (5 bases). The CDR3 is 14 residues long. V was pared by 2 bases and J by 4 bases, with 11 bases between. CDR1 is WNHNN, CDR2 SYGVQD, per germline (reference sequence). The DNA of the CDR3 is TGCGCCAGCAGTGAGAGGGGTAGTGGCACTGAAGCTTTCTTT. Residues: CASSERGSGTEAFF.

The chain uses TRBV5-1 and TRBJ2-2; tentatively, D is TRBD2 (6 bases). The CDR3 loop spans 15 amino acids. Per germline, CDR1 SGHRS and CDR2 YFSETQ. Trimming left V 5 bases short and J 4 bases short, with 15 bases between. CDR3 region: CASRSPGGVTGELFF. The DNA for the CDR3 is TGCGCCAGCAGGTCCCCTGGCGGGGTCACCGGGGAGCTGTTTTTT.

The CDR3 region is CASSPGGTAPVGEQYF. CDR3 coding DNA: TGTGCCAGCAGCCCGGGGGGGACAGCCCCCGTTGGCGAGCAGTACTTC. The J gene is TRBJ2-7, the V gene TRBV7-9; tentatively, D is TRBD2 (8 bases). CDR3 length: 16 amino acids. Trimming took 5 bases from V and 6 from J, leaving 23 bases between them. Germline CDR1 is SEHNR and CDR2 is FQNEAQ (reference sequence).

The table lists this clone with a count of one. This chain joins TRBV30 and TRBJ1-2; D ambiguous. This CDR3 spans 14 amino acids. Germline-derived CDR1 and CDR2 are GTSNPN and SVGIG (reference sequence). The V gene lost 5 bases and the J gene lost 2 bases, with 15 bases spanning the gap. DNA of the CDR3: TGTGCCTGGGTGGCCGGTAACGTGAACTATGGCTACACCTTC. Translation: CAWVAGNVNYGYTF.

The sample holds one count of this clone. The chain carries TRBV5-1 and TRBJ2-2, with 9 bases that match TRBD2. The junction had 4 bases not matched to a gene; V was cut back by 0 bases and J by 4 bases. The germline V gene has CDR1 SGHRS and CDR2 YFSETQ. This CDR3 is 16 amino acids long. In DNA, the CDR3 is TGCGCCAGCAGCTTGGAGGGCGGGAGGGCCACCGGGGAGCTGTTTTTT. Protein: CASSLEGGRATGELFF.

In its sample, this clone was seen once. V usage is TRBV9 and J usage is TRBJ2-7; 12 bases are shared with TRBD2. CDR3 length: 17 amino acids. Germline V gives CDR1 SGDLS, CDR2 YYNGEE. V dropped 4 bases and J dropped 3; count of bases not matched to a gene: 11. CDR3 region: CASSLWTSGDLVYEQYF. The CDR3, as DNA: TGTGCCAGCAGCCTATGGACTAGCGGGGACCTCGTCTACGAGCAGTACTTC.

The gene calls are TRBV2 and TRBJ1-1; possible D gene TRBD1, 5 bases. Per germline, CDR1 SNHLY and CDR2 FYNNEI. The CDR3 loop spans 15 amino acids. V gave up 0 bases and J gave up 10 bases, with 18 bases separating them. The CDR3 DNA reads TGTGCCAGCAGTGAAGCGCGAGGAGGGGCCGCAGGAGCTTTCTTT. It specifies CASSEARGGAAGAFF.

As DNA, the CDR3 is TGTGCCAGTAGTCCGGACAGGGGTCGAGGAAACACCATATATTTT. Protein sequence: CASSPDRGRGNTIYF. This chain connects TRBV19 to TRBJ1-3, with 9 bases fitting TRBD1. With V trimmed by 5 bases and J by 4 bases, 6 bases remained unmatched. The CDR3 is 15 amino acids. Looked up from germline, CDR1 is LNHDA and CDR2 is SQIVND (reference sequence).

The V gene is TRBV11-3, the J gene TRBJ1-1; D possibly corresponds to TRBD1 (5 bases). This CDR3 has 14 residues. Germline V gene sequence: CDR1 SGHNT, CDR2 YENEEA. V was shortened by 3 bases and J by 4 bases, with 12 bases between the two germline ends. CDR3 residues: CASSFGATSTEAFF. The CDR3, as DNA: TGTGCCAGCAGCTTCGGGGCTACATCCACTGAAGCTTTCTTT.

The count of this clone is one. The CDR3: CASSLAGNNQPQHF. The CDR3 nucleotides are TGTGCCAGCAGCTTAGCGGGAAACAATCAGCCCCAGCATTTT. This chain links TRBV7-2 with TRBJ1-5; unclear D gene. V was pared by 0 bases and J by 3 bases, with 6 bases between. From germline, CDR1 is SGHTA and CDR2 FQGNSA. This CDR3 region has 14 residues. Drawing the rest from reference TRBV7-2 and TRBJ1-5, the complete variable domain is GAGVSQSPSNKVTEKGKDVELRCDPISGHTALYWYRQSLGQGLEFLIYFQGNSAPDKSGLPSDRFSAERTGGSVSTLTIQRTQQEDSAVYLCASSLAGNNQPQHFGDGTRLSIL.

V gene TRBV18 combines with J gene TRBJ2-6, with D possibly TRBD2 on 5 matching bases. The CDR3 totals 13 residues. Germline V gene sequence: CDR1 KGHSH, CDR2 LQKENI. V shed 4 bases and J shed 9 bases, with 10 bases lying between them. The CDR3 coding sequence is TGTGCCAGCTCACAGGGAGCTAGCAACGTCCTGACTTTC. Its translation is CASSQGASNVLTF.

The chain combines TRBV5-1 with TRBJ2-6, with D uncertain. The CDR3 extends over 16 amino acids. Germline values: CDR1 SGHRS, CDR2 YFSETQ. V lost 1 base and J lost 0, with 8 bases in between. The CDR3 nucleotides are TGCGCCAGCAGCTTGATGGCCAGCTCTGGGGCCAACGTCCTGACTTTC. It encodes CASSLMASSGANVLTF.

The genes are TRBV18 and TRBJ1-1; D is uncertain. Trimming stripped 4 bases from V and 5 bases from J, with 11 bases between. The CDR3 length is 13 residues. Germline CDR1 KGHSH, CDR2 LQKENI. CDR3 protein: CASSQIPGTEAFF. CDR3 in DNA: TGTGCCAGCTCACAAATACCGGGGACTGAAGCTTTCTTT.

This clone was seen once. V usage is TRBV6-5 and J usage is TRBJ2-7; 7 bases fit TRBD2. V was pared by 0 bases and J by 3 bases, with 5 bases of the junction left unmatched. Looked up from germline, CDR1 is MNHEY and CDR2 is SVGAGI. This CDR3 comprises 15 residues. For the CDR3, the DNA is TGTGCCAGCAGTTACTCGGCAGGGAGGGGCTACGAGCAGTACTTC. This translates into CASSYSAGRGYEQYF.